This T cell receptor beta chain is from a study of cytomegalovirus exposure and HLA in healthy donors. As concerns this clone: Its antigen is currently unknown.

Whole-study results and caveats: Some V segments (TRBV6-2 and TRBV6-3 among them) were excluded as indistinguishable. Later work showed greater clonal expansion in HLA-associated TCR beta chains than in equally common others. HLA alleles showed associations with about 15,000 TCR beta sequences in a later analysis, at a 0.05 false discovery rate.

PCR was performed using 60 Vbeta and 13 Jbeta primers. Method: immunoSEQ multiplex PCR; TCRdb's copy keeps in-frame clones and lacks some. The sample holds some 70,000 clones, around 72% seen once. Trimming left V 0 bases short and J 1 base short, with 7 bases between. The CDR3 sequence is 14 residues long. Germline-derived CDR1 and CDR2 are SGDLS and YYNGEE. The rearrangement links TRBV9 to TRBJ1-1, with D unclear. This TCR was sampled from a male donor in good health and CMV-seropositive. The sequencing sample was made of PBMCs. This chain's CDR3 is CASSVVAGNTEAFF. For the CDR3, the DNA is TGTGCCAGCAGCGTAGTTGCGGGGAACACTGAAGCTTTCTTT.